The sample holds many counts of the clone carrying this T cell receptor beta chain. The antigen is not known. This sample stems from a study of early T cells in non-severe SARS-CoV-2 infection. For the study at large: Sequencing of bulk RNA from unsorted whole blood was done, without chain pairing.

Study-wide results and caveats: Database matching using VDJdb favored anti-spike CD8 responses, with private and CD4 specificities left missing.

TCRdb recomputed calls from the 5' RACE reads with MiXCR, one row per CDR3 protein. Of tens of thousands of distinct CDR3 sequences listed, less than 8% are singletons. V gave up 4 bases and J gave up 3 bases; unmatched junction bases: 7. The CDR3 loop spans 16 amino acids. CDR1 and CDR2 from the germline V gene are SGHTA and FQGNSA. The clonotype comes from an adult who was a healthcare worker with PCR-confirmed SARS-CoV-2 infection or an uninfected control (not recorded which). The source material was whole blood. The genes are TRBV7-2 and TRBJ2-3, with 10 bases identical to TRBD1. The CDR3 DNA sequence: TGTGCCAGCAGCTCCCCCCGGACAGGGGGGACAGATACGCAGTATTTT. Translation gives CASSSPRTGGTDTQYF. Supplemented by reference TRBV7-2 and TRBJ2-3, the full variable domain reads GAGVSQSPSNKVTEKGKDVELRCDPISGHTALYWYRQSLGQGLEFLIYFQGNSAPDKSGLPSDRFSAERTGGSVSTLTIQRTQQEDSAVYLCASSSPRTGGTDTQYFGPGTRLTVL.